This T cell receptor beta chain was sequenced in a study of control samples from healthy donors and cancer patients. This CDR3 spans 17 amino acids. Trimming cost V 4 bases and J 0 bases; bases outside gene matches: 4. The germline V gene has CDR1 ENHRY and CDR2 SYGVKD. Using immunoSEQ multiplex PCR, the repertoire was profiled, and TCRdb retains in-frame clones only, with some absent. The profile shows tens of thousands of clones, 91% of them singletons. The TCR was taken from a man in his fifties with lung cancer. V is TRBV10-3 and J is TRBJ2-1; 12 bases match TRBD2. The sequencing sample was made of PBMCs. The CDR3 region has the DNA TGTGCCATCAGTGGGACTAGCGGGGAGAGCTCCTACAATGAGCAGTTCTTC. Protein product: CAISGTSGESSYNEQFF.